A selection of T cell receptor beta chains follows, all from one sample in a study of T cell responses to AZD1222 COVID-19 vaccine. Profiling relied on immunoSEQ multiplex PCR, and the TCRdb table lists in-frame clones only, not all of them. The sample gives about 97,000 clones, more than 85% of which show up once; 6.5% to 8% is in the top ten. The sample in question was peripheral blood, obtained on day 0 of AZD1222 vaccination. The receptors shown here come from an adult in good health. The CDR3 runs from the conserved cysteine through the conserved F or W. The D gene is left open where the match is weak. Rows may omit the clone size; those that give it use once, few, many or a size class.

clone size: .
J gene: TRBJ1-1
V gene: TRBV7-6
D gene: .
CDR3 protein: CASSLSVNTEAFF
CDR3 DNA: TGTGCCAGCAGCTTAAGCGTGAACACTGAAGCTTTCTTT

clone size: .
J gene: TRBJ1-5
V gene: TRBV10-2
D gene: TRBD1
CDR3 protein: CASRRGDSPSNQPQHF
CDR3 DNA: TGCGCCAGCAGGAGGGGGGACAGCCCCAGCAATCAGCCCCAGCATTTT

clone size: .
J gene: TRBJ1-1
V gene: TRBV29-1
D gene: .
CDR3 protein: CSGKRAGREAFF
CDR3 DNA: TGCAGCGGCAAACGAGCGGGTCGGGAAGCTTTCTTT

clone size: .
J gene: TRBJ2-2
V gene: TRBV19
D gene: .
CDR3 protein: CATETAPNTGELFF
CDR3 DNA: TGTGCCACCGAGACAGCCCCGAACACCGGGGAGCTGTTTTTT

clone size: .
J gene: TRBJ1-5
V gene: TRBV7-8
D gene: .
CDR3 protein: CASSAGVGNQPQHF
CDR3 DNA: TGTGCCAGCAGCGCGGGGGTAGGCAATCAGCCCCAGCATTTT

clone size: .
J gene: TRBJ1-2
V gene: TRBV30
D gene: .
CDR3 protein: CAWSPASHGYTF
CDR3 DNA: TGTGCCTGGAGTCCCGCCTCCCATGGCTACACCTTC

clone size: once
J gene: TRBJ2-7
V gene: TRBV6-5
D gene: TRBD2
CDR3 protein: CASSQTSGGTYEQYF
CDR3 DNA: TGTGCCAGCAGCCAGACTAGCGGGGGAACCTACGAGCAGTACTTC

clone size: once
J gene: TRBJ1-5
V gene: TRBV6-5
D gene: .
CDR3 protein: CASRTNSNQPQHF
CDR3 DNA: TGTGCCAGCAGGACAAATAGCAATCAGCCCCAGCATTTT

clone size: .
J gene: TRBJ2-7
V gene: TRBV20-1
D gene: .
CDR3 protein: CSASIEGSYEQYF
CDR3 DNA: TGCAGTGCTAGTATCGAGGGCTCCTACGAGCAGTACTTC

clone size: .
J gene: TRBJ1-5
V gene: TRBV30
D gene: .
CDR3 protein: CAWQQNSNQPQHF
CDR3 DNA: TGTGCCTGGCAACAGAATAGCAATCAGCCCCAGCATTTT

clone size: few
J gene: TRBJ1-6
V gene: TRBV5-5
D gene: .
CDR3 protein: CASSLSGGNSPLHF
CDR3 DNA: TGTGCCAGCAGCTTGTCTGGGGGTAATTCACCCCTCCACTTT

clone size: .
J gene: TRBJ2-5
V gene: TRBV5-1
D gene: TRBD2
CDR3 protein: CASSGGARQETQYF
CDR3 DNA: TGCGCCAGCTCCGGGGGGGCGAGACAAGAGACCCAGTACTTC

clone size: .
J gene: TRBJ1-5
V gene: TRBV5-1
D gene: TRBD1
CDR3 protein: CASSLQGNQPQHF
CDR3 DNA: TGCGCCAGCAGCCTACAGGGGAATCAGCCCCAGCATTTT

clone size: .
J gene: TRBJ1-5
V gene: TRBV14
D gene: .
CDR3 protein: CASSQVGNQPQHF
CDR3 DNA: TGTGCCAGCAGCCAAGTGGGTAATCAGCCCCAGCATTTT

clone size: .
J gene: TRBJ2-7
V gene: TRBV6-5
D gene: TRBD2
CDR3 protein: CASSYSGASGRYEQYF
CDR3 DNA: TGTGCCAGCAGTTACTCGGGGGCTAGCGGGAGGTACGAGCAGTACTTC

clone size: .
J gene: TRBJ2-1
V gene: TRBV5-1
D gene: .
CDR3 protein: CASSLVGGSYNEQFF
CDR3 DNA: TGCGCCAGCAGCTTGGTTGGGGGTTCCTACAATGAGCAGTTCTTC

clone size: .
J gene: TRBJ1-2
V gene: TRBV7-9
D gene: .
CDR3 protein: CASSLEEGGYTF
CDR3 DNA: TGTGCCAGCAGCTTAGAAGAGGGGGGCTACACCTTC

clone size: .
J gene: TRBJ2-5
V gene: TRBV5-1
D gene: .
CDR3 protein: CASSLAGGTYQETQYF
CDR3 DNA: TGCGCCAGCAGCTTGGCTGGAGGGACCTACCAAGAGACCCAGTACTTC

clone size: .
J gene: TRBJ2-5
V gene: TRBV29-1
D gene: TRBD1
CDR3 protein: CSVHPAGTGWRETQYF
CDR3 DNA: TGCAGCGTCCACCCCGCCGGGACAGGGTGGAGGGAGACCCAGTACTTC

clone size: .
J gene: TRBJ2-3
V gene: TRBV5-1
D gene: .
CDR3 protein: CASSFSGGPSTQYF
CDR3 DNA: TGCGCCAGCAGCTTCTCCGGGGGACCCTCTACGCAGTATTTT

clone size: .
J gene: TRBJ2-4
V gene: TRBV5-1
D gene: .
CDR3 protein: CASSLGGREAKNIQYF
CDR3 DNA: TGCGCCAGCAGCTTGGGGGGCAGGGAGGCCAAAAACATTCAGTACTTC

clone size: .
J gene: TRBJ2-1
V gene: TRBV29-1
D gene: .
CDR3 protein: CSGHRDSSRPEQFF
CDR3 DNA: TGCAGCGGCCACCGGGACTCGTCCCGCCCCGAGCAGTTCTTC

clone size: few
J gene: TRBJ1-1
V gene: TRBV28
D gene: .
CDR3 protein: CASSLETSKAEAFF
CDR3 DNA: TGTGCCAGCAGTCTCGAGACCTCAAAGGCTGAAGCTTTCTTT

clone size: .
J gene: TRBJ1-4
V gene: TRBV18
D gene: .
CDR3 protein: CASSSHRATNEKLFF
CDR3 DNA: TGTGCCAGCTCATCTCACAGGGCAACTAATGAAAAACTGTTTTTT

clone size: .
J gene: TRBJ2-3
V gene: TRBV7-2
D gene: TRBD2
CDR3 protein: CASSPRYGLAGDRADTQYF
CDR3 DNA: TGTGCCAGCAGCCCTCGATATGGACTAGCGGGAGATAGGGCAGATACGCAGTATTTT

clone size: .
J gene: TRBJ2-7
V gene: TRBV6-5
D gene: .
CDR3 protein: CASSGVRDEQYF
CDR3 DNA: TGTGCCAGCTCCGGCGTACGCGACGAGCAGTACTTC

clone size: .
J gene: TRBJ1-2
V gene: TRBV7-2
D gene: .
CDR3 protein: CASSLADGPYGYTF
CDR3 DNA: TGTGCCAGCAGCTTAGCTGACGGACCCTATGGCTACACCTTC

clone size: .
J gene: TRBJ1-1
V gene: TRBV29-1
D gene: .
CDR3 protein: CSVGLGYTEAFF
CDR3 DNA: TGCAGCGTTGGGCTAGGGTATACTGAAGCTTTCTTT

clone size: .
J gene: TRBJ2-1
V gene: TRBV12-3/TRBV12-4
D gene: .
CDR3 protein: CASSSYQEGEQFF
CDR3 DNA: TGTGCCAGCAGTTCATATCAAGAGGGGGAGCAGTTCTTC

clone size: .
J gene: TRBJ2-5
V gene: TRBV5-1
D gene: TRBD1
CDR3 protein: CASKEQGARETQYF
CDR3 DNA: TGCGCCAGCAAAGAACAGGGGGCGCGGGAGACCCAGTACTTC

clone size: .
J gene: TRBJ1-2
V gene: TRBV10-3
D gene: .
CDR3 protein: CAISEPLTGRYGYTF
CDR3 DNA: TGTGCCATCAGTGAGCCTCTGACAGGACGCTATGGCTACACCTTC

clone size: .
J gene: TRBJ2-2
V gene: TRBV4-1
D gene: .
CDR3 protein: CASSQESFGGMGTGELFF
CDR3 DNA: TGCGCCAGCAGCCAAGAATCGTTCGGGGGCATGGGCACCGGGGAGCTGTTTTTT

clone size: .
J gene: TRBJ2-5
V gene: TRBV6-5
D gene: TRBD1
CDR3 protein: CASSYSRDREETQYF
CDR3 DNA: TGTGCCAGCAGTTACTCGCGGGACAGGGAAGAGACCCAGTACTTC

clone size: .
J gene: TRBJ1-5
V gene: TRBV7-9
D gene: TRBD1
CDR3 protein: CASSSQGAVGQPQHF
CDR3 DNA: TGTGCCAGCAGCTCACAGGGGGCGGTCGGTCAGCCCCAGCATTTT

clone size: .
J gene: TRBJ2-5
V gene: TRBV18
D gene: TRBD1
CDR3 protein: CASSPRQGYQETQYF
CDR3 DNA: TGTGCCAGCTCACCCCGACAGGGTTACCAAGAGACCCAGTACTTC

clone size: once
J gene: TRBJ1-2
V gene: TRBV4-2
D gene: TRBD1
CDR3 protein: CASSRGQGGSYGYTF
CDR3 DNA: TGTGCCAGCAGCCGGGGACAGGGAGGTAGCTATGGCTACACCTTC

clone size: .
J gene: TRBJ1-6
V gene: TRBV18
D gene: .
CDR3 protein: CASSRNRDNSPLHF
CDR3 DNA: TGTGCCAGCTCACGGAACAGGGATAATTCACCCCTCCACTTT

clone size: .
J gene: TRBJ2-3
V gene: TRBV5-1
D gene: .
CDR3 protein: CASSLEISTDTQYF
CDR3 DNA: TGCGCCAGCAGCTTGGAGATTAGCACAGATACGCAGTATTTT

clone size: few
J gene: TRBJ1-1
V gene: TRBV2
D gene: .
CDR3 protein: CASSGDGGGRTEAFF
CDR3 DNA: TGTGCCAGCAGTGGCGATGGGGGCGGGCGCACTGAAGCTTTCTTT

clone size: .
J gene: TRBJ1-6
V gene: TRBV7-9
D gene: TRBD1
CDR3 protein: CASSPQGEGLHF
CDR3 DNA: TGTGCCAGCAGCCCGCAGGGGGAAGGCCTCCACTTT